This T cell receptor beta chain appears in the sequencing data of a study of blood T cell repertoires in COVID-19 (TCRdb year 2020). Context from the whole study: Samples from collaborators originated in the United States, Italy and Spain and spanned both the acute and convalescent phases of COVID-19. The prospective study material was composed of cDNA or gDNA derived from T cells, B-cell-depleted T cells, or PBMCs. A de-identified subject ID, COVID-19 status, age in years and sex were almost always included in the sample metadata. Samples were obtained from the ongoing ImmuneRACE study (first 160 participants) and from 950 to 1,500 subjects provided by 6 global collaborators. The repertoires were released in a freely available public database intended as a resource for research on the immune response to SARS-CoV-2. The dataset comprised deeply sampled blood TCRbeta repertoires from subjects exposed to, actively infected with, or recovered from COVID-19. HLA class I and class II types, where available, came from metadata supplied by the sample provider rather than from assay-based typing.

The immunoSEQ Assay, a bias-controlled multiplex PCR, was used to amplify TCRbeta CDR3 regions from genomic DNA. The authors' pipeline ran thus. The number of nucleated cells in each sample was estimated by amplification of reference gene primers within the assay. To quantify the absolute abundance of each unique TCRbeta CDR3 rearrangement, sequence reads were collapsed and filtered. Productive Simpson clonality was computed per sample as the square root of Simpson's diversity index over productive rearrangements. Not all clones reach the TCRdb copy of this immuneACCESS table, which keeps in-frame sequences only. Checked studies attribute under half of the gap to unresolved V genes and leave the rest unexplained. V and J calls and clone size are those listed in that table; D and trimming were worked out from the DNA. Present in this sample are 270,000 or so clones, around 88% of which were seen just once. The ten largest clonotypes hold more than 0.95% of the sample.

About this clone: The antigen it recognizes is unknown. No quality values exist for individual bases; no much larger clone is one base distant.

The CDR3 covers 15 residues, taking in both the cysteine and the phenylalanine. The kept DNA is CDR3 alone, 45 bases in frame from the first base. A distance of 10 bases separates the germline ends of V and J, which lose 0 bases and 3 bases respectively. In the germline V gene (reference sequence), CDR1 corresponds to SGHNT and CDR2 to YYREEE. In the prospective study, participants were roughly 18 to 100 years old, resided in fewer than 25 geographic areas of the United States, and were enrolled through a virtual design. Cohort assignment in the prospective study relied on participant-reported clinical history from a screening survey and a study questionnaire. In the prospective study, mobile phlebotomists collected whole blood, serum and a nasopharyngeal or oropharyngeal swab from each participant. Participants in the prospective study had the option to provide additional blood draws and questionnaires over a 2-month period. Before DNA extraction, blood samples from the prospective study were shipped at room temperature or frozen.

What the work shows at the level of the full study, not this receptor alone: The amount of clinical and demographic metadata varied by source and participant and was provided uncurated.

The sequence links TRBV5-4 to TRBJ1-5, with the D gene not clear enough to name. The sequencing sample was made of PBMCs or T cells enriched from blood (not recorded which). The receptor comes from a woman aged 40 to 50 with acute COVID-19. The bases are TGTGCCAGCAGCTTGGGTCCCGACTTCAATCAGCCCCAGCATTTT. Its amino acids are CASSLGPDFNQPQHF.